This TCR beta chain was sequenced for a study of T-cell reconstitution after alpha-beta-depleted transplantation in children (TCRdb year 2016). Background on the whole study: The study quantitatively tracked T-cell immune reconstitution after TCRalphabeta/CD19-depleted allogeneic hematopoietic cell transplantation in children using TCR repertoire profiling.

Library method: PCR. Sequencing was performed on an Illumina HiSeq 2500. To normalize quantification of the TCRbeta repertoire, the TCR libraries were built with molecular barcoding that relied on unique molecular identifiers. In TCRdb, the public reads were trimmed at Q25 with fastp and aligned with MiXCR, with productive beta chains retained. CDR3 protein duplicates are merged, each entry listing the most common genes and DNA. The sample table holds some 300,000 distinct CDR3 sequences, of which 10% were seen once. Less than 2.5% of the sample rests with the top ten. CDR1 is given as MNHEY and CDR2 as SVGAGI, both from the germline V gene. V trim: 2 bases; J trim: 3 bases; unmatched bases: 4. Its CDR3 holds 16 amino acids, cysteine through phenylalanine. Of all the DNA, just the CDR3 is kept, 48 bases in frame from base 1. Ten or more counts support this clonotype. Its antigen target is currently unknown. No base quality values were provided; no much bigger clone lies one nucleotide off.

This receptor was obtained from a human donor who donated a stem cell graft to a child with acute lymphoblastic leukemia. The receptor chain draws on TRBV6-5 and TRBJ2-1, and 10 bases in between align with TRBD1. Sample: PBMCs from the stem cell graft donor, taken from the stem cell graft. The CDR3 protein: CASSYGQGGFYNEQFF. The DNA is TGTGCCAGCAGTTACGGACAGGGGGGATTCTACAATGAGCAGTTCTTC.